This T cell receptor (beta chain) appears in the sequencing data of a study of T cell changes during pregnancy in multiple sclerosis. Generated by immunoSEQ multiplex PCR, the TCRdb table keeps only in-frame clones and is missing some. The sample shows approximately 34,000 clones, about nine tenths of them seen only once. V was pared by 3 bases and J by 3 bases, with 8 bases of the junction left unmatched. Germline lookup yields CDR1 GTSNPN and CDR2 SVGIG (reference sequence). This CDR3 region has 14 residues. This clone was detected a few times. J is TRBJ2-7 and V is TRBV30, with 7 bases matching TRBD2. The receptor comes from a female donor with multiple sclerosis, enrolled in a pregnancy study. The sequenced sample was CD8+ T cells from peripheral blood mononuclear cells, obtained before pregnancy. The CDR3 nucleotides read TGTGCCTGGAGGGAAAGGCGGGGGTACTACGAGCAGTACTTC. Translation gives CAWRERRGYYEQYF. The variable domain in full, with the rest retrieved from reference TRBV30 and TRBJ2-7, is SQTIHQWPATLVQPVGSPLSLECTVEGTSNPNLYWYRQAAGRGLQLLFYSVGIGQISSEVPQNLSASRPQDRQFILSSKKLLLSDSGFYLCAWRERRGYYEQYFGPGTRLTVT.